The 9 T cell receptor beta chains below all came from one sample that was sequenced in a study of T cells in Graves' hyperthyroidism and ophthalmopathy. Amplified regions were TCR beta CDR3 sequences from RNA transcripts. First-round RT-PCR targeting the TCR CDR3 was performed with the HTBI primer set. TCRdb used MiXCR to reprocess the multiplex PCR reads, holding one entry per CDR3 protein. The table has 640,000 or so distinct CDR3 sequences, under 15% seen once. Input material: blood. These receptor sequences come from a woman aged 35 to 49 with Graves' ophthalmopathy.

This clonotype was observed many times. This chain links TRBV4-1 with TRBJ2-7, with D possibly matching TRBD1 (5 bases). Germline assignment: CDR1 MGHRA and CDR2 YSYEKL. Deletions cut 0 bases from V and 5 bases from J, with 8 bases between. CDR3 size: 13 residues. CDR3 sequence reads: CASSQDKGDEQYF. Here the CDR3 DNA reads TGCGCCAGCAGCCAAGATAAAGGGGACGAGCAGTACTTC.

This clonotype was recorded at least ten times. The chain recombines TRBV27 with TRBJ1-2; no firm D call. Germline V gene data show CDR1 as MNHEY and CDR2 as SMNVEV (reference sequence). The CDR3 loop spans 13 amino acids. Trimming removed 6 bases at V and 7 bases at J, with 15 bases between. In DNA form, the CDR3 reads TGTGCCAGCAGGATCCCGTATCTTGGTGGCTACACCTTC. Its protein is CASRIPYLGGYTF.

This clonotype was found a few times. The chain has TRBV29-1 and TRBJ1-2; 9 positions agree with TRBD1. CDR1 is SQVTM and CDR2 is ANQGSEA in the germline V gene. The CDR3 has 13 amino acids. V shed 3 bases, J shed 4 bases, and the junction held 3 bases outside the gene matches. The CDR3 DNA reads as TGCAGCGTTGAGAAGGACAGGGGCTATGGCTACACCTTC. Translating gives CSVEKDRGYGYTF.

This clonotype was counted ten times or more. The chain carries TRBV28 and TRBJ2-6; 16 positions match TRBD2. Germline trimming cut 5 bases from V and 2 bases from J; bases unmatched to any gene: 6. CDR1 is MDHEN, CDR2 SYDVKM, per germline. The CDR3 has 19 residues. DNA for the CDR3: TGTGCCAGCAGTCTGGGACTAGCGGGAGGGAGTCCTGGGGCCAACGTCCTGACTTTC. It encodes CASSLGLAGGSPGANVLTF. The full variable domain, completed using reference TRBV28 and TRBJ2-6, is DVKVTQSSRYLVKRTGEKVFLECVQDMDHENMFWYRQDPGLGLRLIYFSYDVKMKEKGDIPEGYSVSREKKERFSLILESASTNQTSMYLCASSLGLAGGSPGANVLTFGAGSRLTVL.

This clonotype was seen repeatedly, ten times or more. The rearrangement joins TRBV19 to TRBJ1-5; no clear D gene. The germline V gene encodes CDR1 LNHDA and CDR2 SQIVND (reference sequence). The CDR3 spans 15 residues. The V and J ends lost 4 bases and 0 bases respectively, with 10 bases between them. The CDR3 reads CASSTRTDSNQPQHF. The CDR3 bases are TGTGCCAGTAGTACCAGGACGGATAGCAATCAGCCCCAGCATTTT.

The sample holds many counts of this clonotype. The chain links TRBV12-3 or TRBV12-4 to TRBJ2-2; D is possibly TRBD1 (6 bases). This CDR3 spans 15 amino acids. Trimming took off 7 bases at V and 7 bases at J, with 19 bases between the two ends. Here the CDR3 reads CASNWGSGANGELFF. CDR3 DNA: TGTGCCAGCAATTGGGGGTCAGGGGCGAACGGGGAGCTGTTTTTT.

This clonotype was detected ten times or more. The chain couples TRBV28 to TRBJ1-1, with TRBD1 matching over 10 bases. CDR1 is MDHEN and CDR2 is SYDVKM in the germline V gene. The CDR3 spans 15 residues. Unmatched junction bases numbered 3, after V lost 5 bases and J lost 0 bases. The DNA for the CDR3 is TGTGCCAGCAGTCCGGGACAGGGGATGAACACTGAAGCTTTCTTT. Translation: CASSPGQGMNTEAFF.

This clonotype has a count of ten or more. The chain links TRBV6-1 to TRBJ2-3, with D uncertain. Trimming removed 8 bases at V and 6 bases at J, with 18 bases between. This CDR3 region has 14 residues. CDR1 and CDR2 (germline): MNHNS, SASEGT. For the CDR3, the DNA is TGTGCCAGCTCCCGCAACAGCGTGAAGGATACGCAGTATTTT. Its protein is CASSRNSVKDTQYF.

The sample holds many counts of this clonotype. This chain joins TRBV6-2 or TRBV6-3 and TRBJ2-2; the D is unclear. The CDR3 loop spans 13 amino acids. Germline loops: CDR1 MNHEY, CDR2 SVGEGT. Trimming took off 7 bases at V and 6 bases at J, with 12 bases between the two ends. In DNA, the CDR3 is TGTGCCAGCATAGGGCATTTTGCCGGGGAGCTGTTTTTT. Residues: CASIGHFAGELFF.